Following are 18 T cell receptor beta chains from one sample sequenced in a study of blood T cell repertoires in COVID-19. Data came from immunoSEQ multiplex PCR; TCRdb stores just in-frame clones and leaves some out. The sample holds roughly 130,000 clones, about 80% seen once. Sequenced input: peripheral blood. The receptor source for this set is a man aged 50 to 60 with acute or convalescent COVID-19.

The chain employs TRBV27 and TRBJ1-6; TRBD1 aligns across 12 bases. V gave up 5 bases and J gave up 9 bases; unmatched junction bases: 5. The CDR3 has 15 residues. Germline V gives CDR1 MNHEY, CDR2 SMNVEV (reference sequence). In nucleotides, the CDR3 is TGTGCCAGCAGTGCGGGACAGGGGGCTGGTTCACCCCTCCACTTT. Its protein is CASSAGQGAGSPLHF.

V gene TRBV20-1 combines with J gene TRBJ1-1; the D is unclear. Germline V gene sequence: CDR1 DFQATT, CDR2 SNEGSKA (reference sequence). The CDR3 has 14 amino acids. Trimming pared 3 bases from V and 2 bases from J, leaving 13 bases between. The CDR3, as DNA: TGCAGTGCTAGTTTTGGTTGGCAAAACACTGAAGCTTTCTTT. It specifies CSASFGWQNTEAFF.

The chain couples TRBV2 to TRBJ2-3; TRBD2 agrees at 7 bases. The CDR3 loop spans 15 amino acids. The V segment lost 6 bases and the J segment 9 bases; nucleotides outside the gene matches: 15. Germline V lookup: CDR1 SNHLY, CDR2 FYNNEI. This CDR3 is CASSAPGRGKETQYF. The CDR3 coding sequence is TGTGCCAGCAGCGCCCCGGGGAGGGGTAAAGAAACGCAGTATTTT.

This rearrangement joins TRBV5-6 to TRBJ1-4, with 8 nucleotides matching TRBD1. The germline gives CDR1 SGHDT, CDR2 YYEEEE. The CDR3 runs to 18 residues. J lost 1 base, V lost 4 bases, and 12 bases had no gene match. Written as DNA, the CDR3 is TGTGCCAGCAGCCGCAACCCAGGGGGCGTAAGAACTAATGAAAAACTGTTTTTT. Protein sequence: CASSRNPGGVRTNEKLFF. Full variable domain (rest looked up from reference TRBV5-6 and TRBJ1-4): DAGVTQSPTHLIKTRGQQVTLRCSPKSGHDTVSWYQQALGQGPQFIFQYYEEEERQRGNFPDRFSGHQFPNYSSELNVNALLLGDSALYLCASSRNPGGVRTNEKLFFGSGTQLSVL.

The rearrangement uses TRBV10-2 and TRBJ2-1; D ambiguous. The CDR3 totals 14 residues. In germline, CDR1 is WSHSY, CDR2 SAAADI. Trimming removed 0 bases from V and 2 bases from J, with 5 bases in between. The CDR3 sequence: CASSESFPYNEQFF. CDR3 bases: TGCGCCAGCAGTGAGTCCTTCCCCTACAATGAGCAGTTCTTC.

This chain joins TRBV7-3 and TRBJ2-1, with 10 bases aligning to TRBD1. Germline lookup yields CDR1 SGHTA and CDR2 FQGTGA. The junction had 2 bases not matched to a gene; V was cut back by 3 bases and J by 3 bases. The CDR3 has 15 amino acids. The CDR3 coding sequence is TGTGCCAGCAGCTTTGGACAGGGGGTCTACAATGAGCAGTTCTTC. It is translated as CASSFGQGVYNEQFF.

The chain employs TRBV7-8 and TRBJ1-1; 7 nucleotides match TRBD1. This CDR3 contains 14 residues. V lost 5 bases, J lost 6 bases, and 9 bases stayed unmatched. Germline CDR1 SGHVS, CDR2 FQNEAQ. The CDR3 is CASSPRDSIPEAFF. In DNA, the CDR3 is TGTGCCAGCAGCCCTAGGGACAGCATCCCTGAAGCTTTCTTT.

This clone was found once. This chain connects TRBV19 to TRBJ2-3; maybe TRBD2 (5 bases). The V end lost 1 base, the J end lost 0 bases, and 5 bases lay between the germline ends. Per the germline V gene, CDR1 is LNHDA and CDR2 is SQIVND (reference sequence). The CDR3 is made up of 14 amino acids. DNA of the CDR3: TGTGCCAGTAGTATAGGGACTAGCACAGATACGCAGTATTTT. Encoded protein: CASSIGTSTDTQYF.

The chain links TRBV6-5 to TRBJ2-7; the D is unclear. The V end was cut by 6 bases, the J end by 7 bases, with 10 bases between. This CDR3 comprises 11 residues. Germline V gives CDR1 MNHEY, CDR2 SVGAGI. The CDR3 sequence is CASSSSREQYF. CDR3 bases: TGTGCCAGCAGCTCCTCTAGGGAGCAGTACTTC.

The chain employs TRBV3-1 (or the pseudogene TRBV3-2) and TRBJ2-5, with 7 bases fitting TRBD2. The CDR3 totals 16 residues. The junction had 8 bases not matched to a gene; V was cut back by 4 bases and J by 0 bases. Germline values: CDR1 LGHDT, CDR2 YNNKEL (reference sequence). DNA of the CDR3: TGTGCCAGCAGCCGTGGGGAGGGGTTGGACCAAGAGACCCAGTACTTC. This gives the protein CASSRGEGLDQETQYF.

The chain links TRBV18 to TRBJ1-5; TRBD1 might be the D (5 bases). CDR3 length equals 15 residues. Trimming stripped 3 bases from V and 4 bases from J, with 13 bases between. The germline CDR1 and CDR2 sequences are KGHSH and LQKENI. The CDR3 DNA is TGTGCCAGCTCACCCTTTGCGGGGCAAAATCAGCCCCAGCATTTT. Residues: CASSPFAGQNQPQHF.

This clone was found a few times. V is TRBV9 and J is TRBJ1-1, with D possibly being TRBD1 (5 bases). Germline V CDR1 and CDR2: SGDLS, YYNGEE. The CDR3 is 12 residues long. V was trimmed by 4 bases and J by 6 bases, leaving 10 bases between them. The CDR3 DNA reads as TGTGCCAGCAGCCCCGGCAGGGCTGAAGCTTTCTTT. Its protein is CASSPGRAEAFF.

The chain links TRBV6-1 to TRBJ2-5; 7 nucleotides line up with TRBD2. This CDR3 is 14 amino acids long. The ends lost 3 bases at V and 4 bases at J; junction bases unmatched: 5. Germline V gene sequence: CDR1 MNHNS, CDR2 SASEGT. Here the CDR3 reads CASSDGGGTETQYF. In DNA, the CDR3 is TGTGCCAGCAGTGATGGGGGGGGAACAGAGACCCAGTACTTC.

The chain uses TRBV10-2 and TRBJ1-6, with D possibly matching TRBD1 (5 bases). Germline V lookup: CDR1 WSHSY, CDR2 SAAADI. The CDR3 has 16 residues. The germline V and J ends were trimmed by 6 bases and 6 bases, with 18 bases remaining between them. The CDR3 protein is CASRLGERGGNSPLHF. The CDR3 DNA reads TGCGCCAGCAGGTTGGGCGAGCGGGGGGGTAATTCACCCCTCCACTTT.

This rearrangement joins TRBV13 to TRBJ1-5; TRBD1 is a possible D gene (5 bases). CDR1 PRHDT and CDR2 FYEKMQ come from the germline V gene (reference sequence). The CDR3 is 14 amino acids. V lost 2 bases to trimming and J lost 7 bases, with 12 bases between them. The CDR3 spells CASSLKGAQQPQHF. For the CDR3, the DNA is TGTGCCAGCAGCTTAAAAGGGGCCCAGCAGCCCCAGCATTTT. Complete variable domain (other parts from reference TRBV13 and TRBJ1-5): AAGVIQSPRHLIKEKRETATLKCYPIPRHDTVYWYQQGPGQDPQFLISFYEKMQSDKGSIPDRFSAQQFSDYHSELNMSSLELGDSALYFCASSLKGAQQPQHFGDGTRLSIL.

The J gene is TRBJ1-2, the V gene TRBV27; 8 bases match TRBD1. The CDR3 length is 16 residues. With 6 bases clipped from V and 4 bases from J, the junction kept 13 bases outside the gene matches. The germline V gene encodes CDR1 MNHEY and CDR2 SMNVEV (reference sequence). Here the CDR3 DNA reads TGTGCCAGCAGCAATGGACAGGGTGATCTGCGCTATGGCTACACCTTC. Translated: CASSNGQGDLRYGYTF.

The chain uses TRBV18 and TRBJ1-6, with 9 bases matching TRBD1. The V segment lost 0 bases and the J segment 7 bases; nucleotides outside the gene matches: 7. The CDR3 runs 17 residues. Looked up from germline, CDR1 is KGHSH and CDR2 is LQKENI. The CDR3 loop reads CASSPPHRDRDNSPLHF. CDR3 coding DNA: TGTGCCAGCTCACCACCCCATCGGGACAGGGACAATTCACCCCTCCACTTT. Variable domain in full (rest from reference TRBV18 and TRBJ1-6): NAGVMQNPRHLVRRRGQEARLRCSPMKGHSHVYWYRQLPEEGLKFMVYLQKENIIDESGMPKERFSAEFPKEGPSILRIQQVVRGDSAAYFCASSPPHRDRDNSPLHFGNGTRLTVT.

The chain uses TRBV24-1 and TRBJ2-2, with D tentatively TRBD2 (6 bases). Deletions cut 3 bases from V and 3 bases from J, with 16 bases between. This CDR3 region has 17 residues. Germline V CDR1 and CDR2: KGHDR, SFDVKD. CDR3 in amino acids: CATSDGRRGMYTGELFF. Written as DNA, the CDR3 is TGTGCCACCAGTGATGGGAGGCGGGGCATGTACACCGGGGAGCTGTTTTTT.